These T cell receptor beta chains were read from a single sample in a study of cytomegalovirus exposure and HLA in healthy donors. Data came from immunoSEQ multiplex PCR; TCRdb stores just in-frame clones and leaves some out. The sample lists about 160,000 clones; approximately 75% were seen once. The sample comprised PBMCs. The receptors come from a woman younger than 30 in good health and CMV-seronegative. Both conserved end residues are trimmed from each CDR3. The order of the fields is D gene, V gene, J gene, clone size, CDR3 protein. D genes are given only for firm matches. The size field is filled for only some rows; it gives once, few, many or a size class.

NA,TRBV6-5,TRBJ2-7,once,ASSYAGEYEQY
TRBD1,TRBV2,TRBJ1-5,NA,ASRGQGVVNQPQH
TRBD1,TRBV15,TRBJ2-1,NA,ATSRSRTGGDEQF
TRBD1,TRBV28,TRBJ1-1,NA,ASSRGGPSSEAF
TRBD1,TRBV12-5,TRBJ1-1,NA,ASGLGQGNTEAF
TRBD2,TRBV2,TRBJ2-2,NA,ASSSSGTYTGELF
NA,TRBV11-2,TRBJ2-5,NA,ASSLRGGETQY
NA,TRBV7-3,TRBJ1-1,NA,ASSAGQNTEAF
NA,TRBV19,TRBJ1-1,NA,ASSIIDRPNTEAF
NA,TRBV18,TRBJ2-7,NA,ASSLGITGYEQY
NA,TRBV7-9,TRBJ2-1,once,SSSLGGVWLNNEQF
NA,TRBV5-5,TRBJ2-5,once,ASSLELAQETQY
TRBD2,TRBV6-1,TRBJ2-5,NA,ASTLTSGIGETQY
TRBD1,TRBV9,TRBJ1-1,NA,ASSQDRGFTEAF
NA,TRBV5-1,TRBJ1-4,NA,ASSRAAADNEKLF
TRBD2,TRBV25-1,TRBJ2-2,NA,ASSELSGGFDTGELF
TRBD1,TRBV11-2,TRBJ2-7,NA,ASSFFGTTGVSYEQY
TRBD1,TRBV6-5,TRBJ2-7,NA,ASSSWTGGTYEQY
TRBD1,TRBV27,TRBJ1-5,NA,ASSFPGTGFSDRRNQPQH
NA,TRBV6-6,TRBJ1-5,NA,ASSPGSNQPQH
NA,TRBV5-1,TRBJ2-1,NA,ASSRSTDTNEQF
NA,TRBV6-5,TRBJ1-2,NA,ASSQRGGYT
NA,TRBV5-1,TRBJ2-7,NA,ASSLGPGEMGYEQH
NA,TRBV7-2,TRBJ1-1,NA,ASSTNRNTEAF
TRBD2,TRBV28,TRBJ2-1,NA,ASSSGGAGGVYNEQF
NA,TRBV28,TRBJ2-1,NA,ASGVSRDGYNEQF
NA,TRBV30,TRBJ1-2,NA,AWIHKSSYGYT
TRBD2,TRBV19,TRBJ2-3,NA,ASSIGQRGSQY
TRBD2,TRBV25-1,TRBJ2-1,NA,ASSDSGGISDEQF
TRBD1,TRBV5-1,TRBJ1-1,few,ASRQGNTEAF
TRBD1,TRBV19,TRBJ1-5,NA,ASTASEGAMPQH
NA,TRBV5-6,TRBJ1-1,NA,ASSLIGVNTEAF
NA,TRBV5-6,TRBJ2-2,NA,ASSRGGAGELF
TRBD2,TRBV2,TRBJ2-5,NA,ASSGLGGYGTSGRARETQY
NA,TRBV19,NA,once,ASSIGGRPYEQY
NA,TRBV2,TRBJ1-1,few,ASSVVSTANTEAF
TRBD2,TRBV7-3,TRBJ2-1,few,ASSPHRGAYNEQF
TRBD1,TRBV28,TRBJ1-2,NA,ASSGDSDGYT
TRBD2,TRBV7-2,TRBJ2-3,NA,ASSSTSGRTDTQY
NA,TRBV13,TRBJ2-6,NA,ASSFGPLGGSGANVLT
NA,TRBV13,TRBJ1-1,NA,ASSSRENTEAF
TRBD2,TRBV27,TRBJ2-7,once,ASSPPSSGTYEQY
NA,TRBV11-2,TRBJ1-3,NA,ASSSIRGRLVSTIY
NA,TRBV5-1,TRBJ1-2,few,ASSFEDIIGGYT
TRBD1,TRBV4-1,TRBJ2-1,NA,ASSHGTGGNEQF
TRBD2,TRBV19,TRBJ2-5,NA,ASSIDVAGGETQY
TRBD2,TRBV28,TRBJ2-3,NA,ASSFWRAGEGTDTQY
TRBD1,TRBV7-3,TRBJ2-1,NA,ASSLVGTGRYNEQF
TRBD1,TRBV5-1,TRBJ1-1,once,ASSLAPGTGGNTEAF
NA,TRBV5-1,TRBJ2-5,NA,ASGPYGRDLPLQETQY
NA,TRBV7-9,TRBJ2-1,NA,ASSEEARPNEQF
NA,TRBV7-9,TRBJ1-4,few,ASSPRGSVGSGEKLF
TRBD1,TRBV19,TRBJ1-2,NA,ASSTRQGSYGYT
TRBD1,TRBV5-1,TRBJ1-5,once,ASSPRGGTGDNQPQH